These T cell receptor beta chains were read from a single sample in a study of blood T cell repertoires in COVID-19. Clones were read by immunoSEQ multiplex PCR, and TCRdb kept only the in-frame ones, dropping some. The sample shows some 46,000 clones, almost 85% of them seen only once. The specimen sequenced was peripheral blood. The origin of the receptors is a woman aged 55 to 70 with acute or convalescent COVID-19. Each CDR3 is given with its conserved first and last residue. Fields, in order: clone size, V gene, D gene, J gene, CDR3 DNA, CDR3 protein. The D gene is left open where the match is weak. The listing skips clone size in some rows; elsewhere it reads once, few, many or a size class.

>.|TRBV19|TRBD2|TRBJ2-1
TGTGCCAGTAGTATGCTGGGAAGCGGGGGGTCCTACAATGAGCAGTTCTTC
CASSMLGSGGSYNEQFF
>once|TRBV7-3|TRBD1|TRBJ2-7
TGTGCCAGCAGCGAGGGACAGGGGCTTCCCTACGAGCAGTACTTC
CASSEGQGLPYEQYF
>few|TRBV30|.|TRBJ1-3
TGTGCCTGGAGTAGCAGGGGAGTGGACACCATATATTTT
CAWSSRGVDTIYF
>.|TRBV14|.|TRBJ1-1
TGTGCCAGCAGCCAAGGTCAGGGTCTGAACACTGAAGCTTTCTTT
CASSQGQGLNTEAFF
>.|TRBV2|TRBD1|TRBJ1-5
TGTGCCAGCAGTGCGGGACAGGGGGTGGGCAATCAGCCCCAGCATTTT
CASSAGQGVGNQPQHF
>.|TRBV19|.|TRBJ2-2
TGTGCCAGTACCCCGATCGGCACCGGGGAGCTGTTTTTT
CASTPIGTGELFF
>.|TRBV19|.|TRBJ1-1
TGTGCCAGTAGTGACGACGGGGGAGATGGTGAAGCTTTCTTT
CASSDDGGDGEAFF
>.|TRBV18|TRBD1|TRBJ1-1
TGTGCCAGCTCCCCCAAGCAGGGACAGGAAGCTTTCTTT
CASSPKQGQEAFF
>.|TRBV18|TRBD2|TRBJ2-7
TGTGCCAGCTCACCCTCCGGGGGGAGGTACGAGCAGTACTTC
CASSPSGGRYEQYF
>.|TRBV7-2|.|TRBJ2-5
TGTGCCAGCAGCTTAGCGGGGCCGCAAGAGACCCAGTACTTC
CASSLAGPQETQYF
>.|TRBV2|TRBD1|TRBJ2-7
TGTGCCAGCAGTGAAGGGACAGGGGGCAGGTACGAGCAGTACTTC
CASSEGTGGRYEQYF
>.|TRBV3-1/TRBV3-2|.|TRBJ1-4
TGTGCCAGCAGCCAACGGGGTGCGCGTGAAAAACTGTTTTTT
CASSQRGAREKLFF
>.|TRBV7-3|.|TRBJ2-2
TGTGCCAGCCGCTTAGGGGCCGCCGGGGAGCTGTTTTTT
CASRLGAAGELFF
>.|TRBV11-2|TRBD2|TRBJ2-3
TGTGCCAGCGGTAGCGGGGGGGCTTCAGATACGCAGTATTTT
CASGSGGASDTQYF
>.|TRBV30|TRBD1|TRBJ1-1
TGTGCCTGGAGCGACCTAACAGGGGGGACTGAAGCTTTCTTT
CAWSDLTGGTEAFF
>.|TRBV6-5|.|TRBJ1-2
TGTGCCAGCAGGGTTGACTACGGCGATAACTATGGCTACACCTTC
CASRVDYGDNYGYTF
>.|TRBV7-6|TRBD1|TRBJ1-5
TGTGCCAGCAGCTCAGGGACAGGGGATACTGATCAGCCCCAGCATTTT
CASSSGTGDTDQPQHF
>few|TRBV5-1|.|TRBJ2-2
TGCGCCAGCAGCCGGACCCACGTAGGGGATGGCGGGGAGCTGTTTTTT
CASSRTHVGDGGELFF
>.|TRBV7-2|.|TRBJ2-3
TGTGCCAGCAGCTTAGTTGCCGCGGGGCGAGGCACAGATACGCAGTATTTT
CASSLVAAGRGTDTQYF